The present T cell receptor beta chain was sequenced within a study of coeliac disease (dated by TCRdb to about 2022). Some background on the complete study: Coeliac patients were categorised as having newly diagnosed active disease, refractory coeliac disease type I, or disease controlled by a gluten-free diet. Because high-resolution HLA typing was not available, biased TRBV7-2 usage was examined as a proof of principle. Next-generation sequencing of rearranged TRB and TRG CDR3 regions was applied to small intestinal lymphocyte fractions from coeliac and non-coeliac patients. The study was aimed at characterising TR repertoires of small intestinal T cells in active, refractory type I and gluten-free-diet-treated coeliac disease. A total of 30 patients were included in the full study, of whom some 22 had serologically confirmed coeliac disease and 8 were controls with non-small intestinal disorders. Samples from some 26 subjects were successfully TRB sequenced, and these included 24 paired samples of bulk unsorted intraepithelial and lamina propria cells. General findings and caveats noted by the study authors: In the authors' view, the approach was unsuitable for unbiased detection of gliadin-specific T cells, since gliadin-specific T cells are scarce and rarely shared between patients. For the most part, TRB repertoires were private, with most amino acid sequences found in only one sample, and V-gene usage showed no significant difference across disease groups. Active coeliac intraepithelial and lamina propria samples had lower TRB and TRG repertoire clonality than controls, suggesting that diverse T cells were recruited. Cross-contamination between compartments was possible, because separating intraepithelial cells from lamina propria cells did not produce high-purity fractions.

Of note for this clone: What this receptor recognizes is not known. No quality values exist for individual bases; no much larger clone is one base distant.

Aliquots of 500,000 or so cells were frozen in DMSO/FBS in liquid nitrogen, and a single aliquot per fraction was used for sequencing. Endoscopy and small intestinal biopsy were performed in all 30 patients in the study. To release intraepithelial cells, biopsies were stirred at 37 degrees Celsius for one hour in RPMI containing EGTA, MgCl2 and 1% FBS. Genomic DNA was extracted from frozen unsorted cell fractions using the Qiagen DNeasy blood extraction kit. The library was prepared using the immunoSEQ multiplex PCR assay. The TR loci were subjected to amplification by multiplexed PCR, for which V gene segments served as targets of the forward primers and J gene segments as targets of the reverse primers. The Illumina HiSeq System was used to sequence the amplified CDR3 regions. Processing in the source paper ran as follows. To strip out PCR and sequencing errors and collapse the data into unique sequences, a nearest-neighbour algorithm merged closely related reads. Repertoires were summarised in terms of clonality and T cell density, with T cell density defined as TR molecules per amount of genomic DNA input. CDR3 amino acid sequences present in at least 80% of unsorted samples were defined as public TRs, and these public TRs were then tested for differential abundance between coeliac and control samples. Differences in clonality and density between disease groups were tested by Kruskal-Wallis tests, followed by Dunn post-tests. The table was pulled from immuneACCESS by TCRdb, which kept in-frame rearrangements only. Such tables lose some clones; where checked, under half of the loss comes from unresolved V genes, and the rest has no known cause. V and J calls and clone size are as listed in that table; D and trimming were resolved from the DNA. Within this sample are about 4,200 clones, with 65% to 70% of them counted one time only. Jointly, the top ten make up around 10% of the sample.

The germline V gene sets CDR1 to SNHLY and CDR2 to FYNNEI. The CDR3 runs 16 amino acids, cysteine and phenylalanine included. Only the CDR3 part of the read is kept: 48 bases, read in frame from the first base. V and J are trimmed by 2 bases and 5 bases, and the gene matches miss 5 bases of the junction. The sequence derives from a woman aged 18 to 35 with active celiac disease. Sequencing was done on a sample of intraepithelial lymphocytes from the gut. The cell subset or site label on this specimen signifies: intraepithelial cell (IEC) fraction of small intestinal biopsy. The rearranged segments are TRBV2 and TRBJ2-1; TRBD2 matches 11 bases in the middle. The nucleotide sequence reads TGTGCCAGCAGTGAACCACTAGCGGGGGTTGACAATGAGCAGTTCTTC. Translated, it gives CASSEPLAGVDNEQFF.